The 32 T cell receptor beta chains listed next were all sequenced from one sample in a study of T cell responses to AZD1222 COVID-19 vaccine. Repertoires were generated with immunoSEQ multiplex PCR, while TCRdb's copy carries only in-frame clones and drops some. The data hold about 260,000 clones, with approximately 93% observed a single time. The sample here was peripheral blood, taken on day 0 of AZD1222 vaccination. The source of these receptors is an adult in good health.

This chain links TRBV5-4 with TRBJ2-1; 8 bases match TRBD2. Germline V gives CDR1 SGHNT, CDR2 YYREEE (reference sequence). CDR3 length: 14 amino acids. V trimming: 1 base; J trimming: 5 bases; junction bases outside the gene matches: 2. As DNA, the CDR3 is TGTGCCAGCAGCTTGCCCGGGAGGGACAATGAGCAGTTCTTC. It translates to CASSLPGRDNEQFF.

This chain uses TRBV5-4 with TRBJ2-3; 7 positions agree with TRBD1. V dropped 1 base and J dropped 3; count of bases not matched to a gene: 5. CDR3 length equals 15 residues. The germline V gene has CDR1 SGHNT and CDR2 YYREEE (reference sequence). The CDR3 DNA is TGTGCCAGCAGCTTGATAGGGGGCCGTACAGATACGCAGTATTTT. Protein product: CASSLIGGRTDTQYF.

The rearrangement links TRBV28 to TRBJ1-2; 8 bases match TRBD1. Germline loops: CDR1 MDHEN, CDR2 SYDVKM. CDR3 length: 13 amino acids. Trimming cost V 6 bases and J 4 bases; bases outside gene matches: 4. The CDR3 protein is CASSRTGIYGYTF. The CDR3 DNA reads TGTGCCAGCAGCCGGACAGGGATCTATGGCTACACCTTC.

This chain links TRBV6-1 with TRBJ1-1; D call uncertain. Per germline, CDR1 MNHNS and CDR2 SASEGT. The V end lost 2 bases, the J end lost 0 bases, and 10 bases lay between the germline ends. The CDR3 loop spans 15 amino acids. As DNA, the CDR3 is TGTGCCAGCAGTGAAAGTGTGGGGTTGAACACTGAAGCTTTCTTT. It specifies CASSESVGLNTEAFF.

The rearrangement joins TRBV9 to TRBJ2-1; 10 bases align to TRBD2. Germline V gene sequence: CDR1 SGDLS, CDR2 YYNGEE. Losses at the gene ends were 1 base for V and 6 bases for J; bases not matched to a gene: 4. There are 15 residues in the CDR3. The CDR3 region is CASSVQSGRANEQFF. In DNA, the CDR3 is TGTGCCAGCAGCGTACAGAGCGGGAGGGCCAATGAGCAGTTCTTC.

This clone was seen a single time. V gene TRBV12-5 combines with J gene TRBJ2-1; 7 positions agree with TRBD1. The CDR3 has 13 amino acids. Trimming at V came to 1 base and at J to 9 bases, leaving 3 bases not matched to a gene. CDR1 and CDR2 (germline): LGHNT, FRNRAP. In DNA, the CDR3 is TGTGCTAGTGGTTTGGGAGGGGGCAGTGAGCAGTTCTTC. Its translation: CASGLGGGSEQFF.

V usage is TRBV29-1 and J usage is TRBJ1-2, with a tentative D call TRBD1 (5 bases). V was pared by 7 bases and J by 0 bases, with 18 bases between. Germline V gene lookup returns CDR1 SQVTM and CDR2 ANQGSEA. This CDR3 contains 15 residues. The DNA for the CDR3 is TGCAGCGCCCTAGGGGCACTAGAAGCTAACTATGGCTACACCTTC. Protein product: CSALGALEANYGYTF.

The CDR3: CASSSRGATGELFF. The CDR3 DNA reads TGTGCCAGCAGCTCCCGCGGGGCCACCGGGGAGCTGTTTTTT. The chain combines TRBV11-3 with TRBJ2-2; the D gene is possibly TRBD2 (6 bases). This CDR3 spans 14 amino acids. Deletions cut 4 bases from V and 4 bases from J, with 10 bases between. Germline CDR1 and CDR2: SGHNT and YENEEA. Full variable domain (missing parts from reference TRBV11-3 and TRBJ2-2): EAGVVQSPRYKIIEKKQPVAFWCNPISGHNTLYWYLQNLGQGPELLIRYENEEAVDDSQLPKDRFSAERLKGVDSTLKIQPAELGDSAVYLCASSSRGATGELFFGEGSRLTVL.

The chain links TRBV3-1 (or the pseudogene TRBV3-2) to TRBJ2-2; D perhaps matches TRBD2 (5 bases). This CDR3 is 13 amino acids long. Germline lookup yields CDR1 LGHDT and CDR2 YNNKEL (reference sequence). Trimming took 2 bases from V and 7 from J, leaving 8 bases between them. CDR3 DNA sequence: TGTGCCAGCAGCCAAAGCGGTGGCGGGGAGCTGTTTTTT. Translating it yields CASSQSGGGELFF.

CDR3 DNA sequence: TGCGCCAGCAGCCAAGACCGGGACAGGTCCTACGAGCAGTACTTC. Translating it yields CASSQDRDRSYEQYF. The chain joins TRBV4-1 to TRBJ2-7; 8 bases agree with TRBD1. The CDR3 consists of 15 residues. Germline CDR1 is MGHRA and CDR2 is YSYEKL. J was trimmed by 1 base and V by 0 bases; bases with no gene match: 2.

The chain employs TRBV7-2 and TRBJ1-1, with D possibly being TRBD1 (5 bases). Germline V gene data show CDR1 as SGHTA and CDR2 as FQGNSA. Between the trimmed V and J ends, which lost 1 base and 4 bases, there was a span of 13 bases. This CDR3 comprises 15 residues. CDR3 DNA: TGTGCCAGCAGCTTAGGGGTGCTCGGGGGCACTGAAGCTTTCTTT. It is translated as CASSLGVLGGTEAFF. Based on the CDR3 plus reference TRBV7-2 and TRBJ1-1, the full variable domain is GAGVSQSPSNKVTEKGKDVELRCDPISGHTALYWYRQSLGQGLEFLIYFQGNSAPDKSGLPSDRFSAERTGGSVSTLTIQRTQQEDSAVYLCASSLGVLGGTEAFFGQGTRLTVV.

The V gene is TRBV5-1, the J gene TRBJ2-7; the match to TRBD2 covers 10 bases. The CDR3 is 16 amino acids. V shed 4 bases, J shed 2 bases, and the junction held 9 bases outside the gene matches. Germline V gives CDR1 SGHRS, CDR2 YFSETQ. CDR3 nucleotides: TGCGCCAGCAGCCGCGGACTAGCGGAGGGGGCCTACGAGCAGTACTTC. As protein: CASSRGLAEGAYEQYF.

The V gene is TRBV10-3, the J gene TRBJ2-7; 9 bases fit TRBD1. CDR1 and CDR2 from the germline V gene are ENHRY and SYGVKD. CDR3 length equals 15 residues. Germline trimming cut 4 bases from V and 5 bases from J; bases unmatched to any gene: 9. CDR3 amino acids: CAISGTGTGLDEQYF. DNA of the CDR3: TGTGCCATCAGTGGGACCGGGACAGGGTTGGACGAGCAGTACTTC.

The chain couples TRBV18 to TRBJ2-3; TRBD1 matches 10 bases. This CDR3 contains 17 residues. J was trimmed by 0 bases and V by 3 bases; bases with no gene match: 6. CDR1 KGHSH and CDR2 LQKENI come from the germline V gene. The CDR3 region is CASSPRDRGLSTDTQYF. CDR3 bases: TGTGCCAGCTCACCGCGGGACAGGGGCCTTAGCACAGATACGCAGTATTTT.

This clone occurred once. The V gene is TRBV10-2, the J gene TRBJ1-1; no definite D call. Trimming removed 6 bases from V and 7 bases from J, with 9 bases in between. The CDR3 is 11 residues long. CDR1 and CDR2 (germline): WSHSY, SAAADI. CDR3 nucleotides: TGCGCCAGCAGGGAGGGCCGTGAAGCTTTCTTT. Translation gives CASREGREAFF.

Comment on this clone: Compared with germline, one end of the junction differs, possibly owing to a read error. The chain recombines TRBV4-3 with TRBJ2-7; 7 nucleotides agree with TRBD2. Germline values: CDR1 LGHNA, CDR2 YSLEER. The CDR3 is made up of 17 amino acids. The CDR3 nucleotides are TGCGCCAGCAGCCGAGCCCGGGGGAGGGCCGGGGGGTACGAACAGTACTTC. Protein product: CASSRARGRAGGYEQYF.

This chain uses TRBV7-9 with TRBJ2-2; a weak D match, TRBD2 (5 bases). With 1 base removed from V and 6 bases from J, the gap between germline ends came to 9 bases. CDR1 SEHNR and CDR2 FQNEAQ come from the germline V gene (reference sequence). This CDR3 contains 14 residues. Here the CDR3 reads CASSLGRNSGELFF. The CDR3 DNA sequence: TGTGCCAGCAGCTTAGGGAGGAATTCCGGGGAGCTGTTTTTT.

V usage is TRBV3-1 (or the pseudogene TRBV3-2) and J usage is TRBJ2-1; 10 nucleotides agree with TRBD2. V lost 5 bases to trimming and J lost 10 bases; unmatched junction nucleotides: 14. The CDR3 loop spans 16 amino acids. Germline values: CDR1 LGHDT, CDR2 YNNKEL (reference sequence). CDR3 amino acids: CASSIRTSGGVGEQFF. The CDR3 DNA follows: TGTGCCAGCAGCATCCGGACTAGCGGTGGGGTGGGAGAGCAGTTCTTC.

This chain joins TRBV7-3 and TRBJ2-1; 7 nucleotides agree with TRBD1. The CDR3 totals 19 residues. Germline V gene sequence: CDR1 SGHTA, CDR2 FQGTGA. Trimming at V came to 1 base and at J to 4 bases, leaving 16 bases not matched to a gene. In nucleotides, the CDR3 is TGTGCCAGCAGCTTAAACGGACAGGATAGGGCCCTTTTTTACAATGAGCAGTTCTTC. Protein: CASSLNGQDRALFYNEQFF.

The chain links TRBV2 to TRBJ1-5, with a possible D match to TRBD1 (5 bases). CDR3 size: 13 residues. The V gene lost 4 bases and the J gene lost 5 bases, with 9 bases spanning the gap. Germline V gene sequence: CDR1 SNHLY, CDR2 FYNNEI. CDR3 sequence reads: CASSVGGDQPQHF. The CDR3 DNA sequence: TGTGCCAGCAGTGTGGGGGGAGATCAGCCCCAGCATTTT.

The rearrangement joins TRBV5-5 to TRBJ1-2; no reliable D call. The germline gives CDR1 SGHKS, CDR2 YYEKEE (reference sequence). The CDR3 covers 16 residues. V lost 4 bases to trimming and J lost 2 bases, with 18 bases between them. The CDR3 loop reads CASSLSRTEENYGYTF. CDR3 nucleotide sequence: TGTGCCAGCAGCCTCTCCCGGACTGAGGAAAACTATGGCTACACCTTC.

The genes are TRBV7-2 and TRBJ2-7; no definite D call. In germline, CDR1 is SGHTA, CDR2 FQGNSA. CDR3 length: 14 amino acids. Trimming left V 3 bases short and J 5 bases short, with 14 bases between. Here the CDR3 reads CASSLAGLGNEQYF. As DNA, the CDR3 is TGTGCCAGCAGCTTGGCCGGGCTGGGGAACGAGCAGTACTTC.

This chain uses TRBV15 with TRBJ1-1; D uncertain. This CDR3 region has 14 residues. Trimming left V 3 bases short and J 1 base short, with 9 bases between. Germline values: CDR1 LNHNV, CDR2 YYDKDF (reference sequence). Written as DNA, the CDR3 is TGTGCCACCAGCAGGCCTCGTGGGAACACTGAAGCTTTCTTT. Translating it yields CATSRPRGNTEAFF.

This chain joins TRBV5-1 and TRBJ2-2, with a tentative D call TRBD1 (5 bases). Germline V gene data show CDR1 as SGHRS and CDR2 as YFSETQ. Deletions cut 4 bases from V and 0 bases from J, with 10 bases between. The CDR3 length is 15 residues. DNA of the CDR3: TGCGCCAGCAGCGAAGGGGCTCCGAACACCGGGGAGCTGTTTTTT. Translation: CASSEGAPNTGELFF.

The rearrangement uses TRBV2 and TRBJ1-5, with 11 bases fitting TRBD1. The CDR3 spans 15 residues. V was clipped by 4 bases and J by 6 bases; unmatched bases: 5. CDR1 and CDR2 (germline): SNHLY, FYNNEI. CDR3: CASSGTGGGGQPQHF. CDR3 coding DNA: TGTGCCAGCAGTGGGACAGGGGGCGGGGGTCAGCCCCAGCATTTT.

The rearrangement uses TRBV24-1 and TRBJ1-2, with a weak D call TRBD1 (6 bases). Trimming removed 4 bases from V and 2 bases from J, with 10 bases in between. CDR1 is KGHDR, CDR2 SFDVKD, per germline. The CDR3 consists of 14 residues. The CDR3 coding sequence is TGTGCCACCAGTGAACCTACAGGGAACTATGGCTACACCTTC. Its translation is CATSEPTGNYGYTF.

V is TRBV10-3 and J is TRBJ1-6; a possible D gene is TRBD1 (6 bases). The CDR3 consists of 16 residues. V was cut by 0 bases and J by 5 bases, with 11 bases left in between. The germline gives CDR1 ENHRY, CDR2 SYGVKD. CDR3 sequence reads: CAISESAGTNNSPLHF. CDR3 bases: TGTGCCATCAGTGAGTCGGCAGGGACAAATAATTCACCCCTCCACTTT.

The chain links TRBV7-3 to TRBJ2-1; 9 bases align to TRBD1. This CDR3 is 16 amino acids long. Germline loops: CDR1 SGHTA, CDR2 FQGTGA. With 3 bases clipped from V and 2 bases from J, the junction kept 5 bases outside the gene matches. The CDR3 is CASSLTGTGTYNEQFF. Here the CDR3 DNA reads TGTGCCAGCAGCTTGACCGGGACAGGGACCTACAATGAGCAGTTCTTC.

V gene TRBV28 combines with J gene TRBJ1-6; D is unclear. The CDR3 is 13 amino acids. Germline V gives CDR1 MDHEN, CDR2 SYDVKM. V lost 8 bases and J 9 bases, leaving 14 bases between the germline ends. The CDR3 DNA reads as TGTGCCAGCTTCCCCGGGGTAGGTTCACCCCTCCACTTT. Its translation: CASFPGVGSPLHF.

The rearrangement uses TRBV21-1 and TRBJ1-5; the tabulated D call, TRBD1, remains unverified against the DNA. TRBV21-1 is a pseudogene segment. The CDR3 spans 15 residues. CDR3 DNA: TGTGCCAGCAGCAAGGGACAGCGTAGCAATCAGCCCCAGCATTTT. It translates to CASSKGQRSNQPQHF.

The rearrangement links TRBV5-5 to TRBJ2-2, with D tentatively TRBD1 (6 bases). The ends were cut back, 4 bases at V and 7 bases at J, with 17 bases in the middle. The V gene's germline CDR1 is SGHKS and CDR2 YYEKEE (reference sequence). CDR3 length: 15 amino acids. In DNA form, the CDR3 reads TGTGCCAGCAGCCGCCCGCCAGGGGTTATCGGGGAGCTGTTTTTT. This encodes CASSRPPGVIGELFF.

The chain combines TRBV3-1 (or the pseudogene TRBV3-2) with TRBJ2-3; 14 bases line up with TRBD2. The germline V gene has CDR1 LGHDT and CDR2 YNNKEL (reference sequence). The CDR3 is made up of 15 amino acids. Trimming at V came to 4 bases and at J to 4 bases, leaving 1 base not matched to a gene. CDR3 amino acids: CASSRLAGGPDTQYF. CDR3 nucleotide sequence: TGTGCCAGCAGCCGACTAGCGGGAGGGCCAGATACGCAGTATTTT.